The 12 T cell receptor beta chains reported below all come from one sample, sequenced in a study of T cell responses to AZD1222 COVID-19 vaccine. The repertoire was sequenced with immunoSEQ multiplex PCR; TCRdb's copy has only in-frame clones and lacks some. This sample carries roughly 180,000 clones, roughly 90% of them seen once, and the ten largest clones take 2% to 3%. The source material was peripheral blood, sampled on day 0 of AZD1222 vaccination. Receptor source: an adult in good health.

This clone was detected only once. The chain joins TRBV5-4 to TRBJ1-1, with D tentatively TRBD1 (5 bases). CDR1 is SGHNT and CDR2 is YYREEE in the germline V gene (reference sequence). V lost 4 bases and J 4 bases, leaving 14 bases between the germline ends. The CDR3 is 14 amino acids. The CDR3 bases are TGTGCCAGCAGCCCACGGGGCCGAGGCACTGAAGCTTTCTTT. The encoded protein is CASSPRGRGTEAFF.

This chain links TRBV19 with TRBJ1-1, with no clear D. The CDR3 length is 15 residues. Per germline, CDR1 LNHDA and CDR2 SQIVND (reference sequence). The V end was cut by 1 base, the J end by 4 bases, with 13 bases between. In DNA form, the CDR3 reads TGTGCCAGTAGTATAGTTTCTGGGTTCGGCACTGAAGCTTTCTTT. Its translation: CASSIVSGFGTEAFF.

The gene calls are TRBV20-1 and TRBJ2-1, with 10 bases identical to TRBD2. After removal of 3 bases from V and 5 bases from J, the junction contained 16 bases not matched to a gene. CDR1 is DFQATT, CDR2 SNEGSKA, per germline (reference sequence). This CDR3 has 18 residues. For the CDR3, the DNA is TGCAGTGCTAGTATCTTGGCTAGCGGGAGTGGTGAAGACAATGAGCAGTTCTTC. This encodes CSASILASGSGEDNEQFF.

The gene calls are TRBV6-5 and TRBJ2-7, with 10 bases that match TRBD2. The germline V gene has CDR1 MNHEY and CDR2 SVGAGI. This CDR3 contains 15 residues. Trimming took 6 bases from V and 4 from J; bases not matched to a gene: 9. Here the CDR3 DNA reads TGTGCCAGCAGCTTTAGGACTAGCGGAGCTTACGAGCAGTACTTC. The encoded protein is CASSFRTSGAYEQYF.

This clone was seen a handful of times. The CDR3, as DNA: TGTGCCATCGCCATGGGGAATGAGCAGTTCTTC. It specifies CAIAMGNEQFF. The chain uses TRBV10-3 and TRBJ2-1; D not resolved. The germline V gene encodes CDR1 ENHRY and CDR2 SYGVKD. V lost 8 bases and J 7 bases, leaving 9 bases between the germline ends. The CDR3 is 11 amino acids.

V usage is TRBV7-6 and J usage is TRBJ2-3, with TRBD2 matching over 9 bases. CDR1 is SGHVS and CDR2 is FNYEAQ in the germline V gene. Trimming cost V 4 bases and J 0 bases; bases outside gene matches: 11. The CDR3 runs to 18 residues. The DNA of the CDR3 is TGTGCCAGCAGCTCCCAGTCCAGCGGGAGGACTAGCACAGATACGCAGTATTTT. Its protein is CASSSQSSGRTSTDTQYF.

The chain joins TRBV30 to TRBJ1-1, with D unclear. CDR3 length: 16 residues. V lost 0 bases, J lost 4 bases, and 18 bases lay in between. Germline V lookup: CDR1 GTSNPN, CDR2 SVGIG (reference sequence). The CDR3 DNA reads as TGTGCCTGGAGTGTGAAGGGTCCGGCCCGGGGCACTGAAGCTTTCTTT. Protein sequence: CAWSVKGPARGTEAFF.

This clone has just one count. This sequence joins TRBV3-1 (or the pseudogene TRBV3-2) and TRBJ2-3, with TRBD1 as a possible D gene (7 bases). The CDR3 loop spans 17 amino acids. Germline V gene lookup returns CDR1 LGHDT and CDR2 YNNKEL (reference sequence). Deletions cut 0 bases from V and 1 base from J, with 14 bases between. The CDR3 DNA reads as TGTGCCAGCAGCCAAGATATGCGGGACAGTGGCACAGATACGCAGTATTTT. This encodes CASSQDMRDSGTDTQYF.

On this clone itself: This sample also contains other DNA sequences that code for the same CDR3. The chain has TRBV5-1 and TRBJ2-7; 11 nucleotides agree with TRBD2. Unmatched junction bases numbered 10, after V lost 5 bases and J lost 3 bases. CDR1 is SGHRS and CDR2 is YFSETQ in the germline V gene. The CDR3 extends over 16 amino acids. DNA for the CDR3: TGCGCCAGCAGTACTGCCGTACTAGCGGGAGACTACGAGCAGTACTTC. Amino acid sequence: CASSTAVLAGDYEQYF.

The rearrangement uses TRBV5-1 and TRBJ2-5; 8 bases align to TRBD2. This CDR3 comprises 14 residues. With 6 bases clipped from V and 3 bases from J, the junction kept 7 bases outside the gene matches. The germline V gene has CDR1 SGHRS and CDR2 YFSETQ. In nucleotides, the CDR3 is TGCGCCAGCAACTCGGGAGCGGGGGAAGAGACCCAGTACTTC. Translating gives CASNSGAGEETQYF. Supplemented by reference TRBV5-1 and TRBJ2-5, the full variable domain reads KAGVTQTPRYLIKTRGQQVTLSCSPISGHRSVSWYQQTPGQGLQFLFEYFSETQRNKGNFPGRFSGRQFSNSRSEMNVSTLELGDSALYLCASNSGAGEETQYFGPGTRLLVL.

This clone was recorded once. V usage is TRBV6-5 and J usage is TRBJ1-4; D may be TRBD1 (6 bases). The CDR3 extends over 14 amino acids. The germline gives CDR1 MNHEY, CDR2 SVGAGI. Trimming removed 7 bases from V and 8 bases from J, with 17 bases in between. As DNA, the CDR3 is TGTGCCAGCACCACACAGGGTACATACGAAAAACTGTTTTTT. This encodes CASTTQGTYEKLFF.

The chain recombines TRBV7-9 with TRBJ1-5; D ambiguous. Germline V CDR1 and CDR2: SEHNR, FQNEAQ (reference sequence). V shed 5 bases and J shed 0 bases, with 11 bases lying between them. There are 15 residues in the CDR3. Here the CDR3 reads CASSPDGLSNQPQHF. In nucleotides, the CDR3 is TGTGCCAGCAGCCCGGACGGGCTTAGCAATCAGCCCCAGCATTTT.